What follows is one TCR beta chain and its context. The clone's antigen remains unknown. No much larger clonotype is one base removed from it; base qualities were not supplied. Library creation used multiplex PCR. The instrument was an Illumina HiSeq 4000. iRepertoire HTBI primers and Arm-PCR amplification of CDR3 regions were used to construct TCR beta libraries. Before sequencing, the PCR products went through gel purification. The original methods were these. A total of around 66 TRBV and 14 TRBJ segments were identified across samples and were used for gene usage analysis of CDR3 amino acid clonotypes. Filtered high-quality paired reads were merged into contigs using COPE and FqMerger. BLAST was used to align contigs to the IMGT TRBV, TRBD and TRBJ reference genes, and CDR3 was defined following IMGT. Any clonotype with a frequency above 0.1% was counted as a highly expanded clone. Shannon entropy was used to measure repertoire diversity, and the Gini coefficient was used to measure V-J evenness. A clonotype was considered public if more than one individual shared it. TCRdb cleaned the public reads at Q25 with fastp, built clones with MiXCR and kept in-frame beta chains. Entries that share a CDR3 protein sequence are merged under the most common genes and DNA. The authors' filters were not applied to this entry. This sample is represented by roughly 500,000 distinct CDR3 sequences; 20% to 25% of them were singletons. The ten largest clonotypes hold less than 9% of the sample.

Taken with the paper, the label for time point translates to: persistent/refractory GD, antithyroid drugs over 5 years with positive TRAb. RNA was extracted from PBMCs in TRIzol for both TCR sequencing and RNA sequencing. The diagnosis of Graves' disease was made according to American Thyroid Association guidelines. Patients for the study were recruited at an endocrinology department in Xi'an, China. From each patient, 7.5 to 10 milliliters of peripheral blood was collected into an EDTA anticoagulant tube. Ficoll Paque Plus density gradient separation was used to isolate PBMCs, and no additional T cell sorting was done. An Agilent 2100 Bioanalyzer and agarose gel were used to assess RNA quality, and a NanoDrop 2000 was used to measure RNA concentration. This entry belongs to a study of regulatory T cells in long-lasting Graves disease (dated by TCRdb to the early 2020s). With respect to the entire study: To count as having persistent Graves' disease, a patient had to have received antithyroid drug treatment for over 5 years with TSH receptor autoantibodies remaining persistently positive. Persistent Graves' disease patients were compared with newly diagnosed Graves' disease patients by peripheral blood TCR sequencing and RNA sequencing. The study was registered as a clinical trial and conducted in China. A total of roughly 33 samples underwent TCR sequencing: approximately 13 from persistent and 20 from newly diagnosed Graves' disease patients. On average, persistent Graves' disease patients in the clinical cohort had been on antithyroid drugs for about 9.3 years.

The germline V and J ends show losses of 7 bases and 5 bases respectively, and no gene match explains 15 bases of the junction. Looking up the germline V gene yields CDR1 MNHNS and CDR2 SASEGT. From its cysteine to its phenylalanine, the CDR3 spans 17 amino acids. Here the CDR3 DNA is all that survives: 51 bases in frame from base 1. What the research found in general, with its limitations: Only the TCR beta chain was sequenced and analyzed. The small sample size was acknowledged by the authors as a limitation that may reduce accuracy. Persistent Graves' disease patients showed lower TCR Shannon entropy and fewer highly expanded clones than newly diagnosed patients, suggesting clonal expansion. Preferential use of TRBV28, TRBJ1-2 and TRBJ2-5 was observed in persistent disease, whereas TRBV20-1 and TRBJ2-1 were favored in newly diagnosed disease. The study examined only peripheral blood because the primary lesion, thyroid tissue, could not be accessed. Persistent patients shared more public clonotypes among themselves (around 2,700) than newly diagnosed patients did (approximately 900).

The specimen was peripheral blood mononuclear cells (PBMCs), collected when the disease was refractory, from a patient treated with antithyroid drugs. This TCR was sampled from a female donor with Graves disease. The V gene is TRBV6-1 and the J gene is TRBJ2-1, with 9 bases aligning to TRBD1. The base sequence is TGTGCCAGCACCTACCTCAACAGGGGGCTTTACAACAATGAGCAGTTCTTC. It is translated as CASTYLNRGLYNNEQFF.